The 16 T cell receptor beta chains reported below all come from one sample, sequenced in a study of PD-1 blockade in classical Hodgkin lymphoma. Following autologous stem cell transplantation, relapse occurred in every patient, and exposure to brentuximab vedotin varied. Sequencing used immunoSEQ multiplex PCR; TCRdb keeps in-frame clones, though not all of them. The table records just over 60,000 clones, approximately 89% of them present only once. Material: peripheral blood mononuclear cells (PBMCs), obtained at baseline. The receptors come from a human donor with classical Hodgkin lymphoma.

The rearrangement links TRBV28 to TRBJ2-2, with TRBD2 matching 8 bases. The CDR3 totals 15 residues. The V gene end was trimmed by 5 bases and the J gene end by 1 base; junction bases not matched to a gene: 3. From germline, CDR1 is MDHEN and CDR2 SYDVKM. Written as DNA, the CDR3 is TGTGCCAGCAGTAGGCTAGCGGGGAACACCGGGGAGCTGTTTTTT. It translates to CASSRLAGNTGELFF. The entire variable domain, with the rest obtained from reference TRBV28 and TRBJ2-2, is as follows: DVKVTQSSRYLVKRTGEKVFLECVQDMDHENMFWYRQDPGLGLRLIYFSYDVKMKEKGDIPEGYSVSREKKERFSLILESASTNQTSMYLCASSRLAGNTGELFFGEGSRLTVL.

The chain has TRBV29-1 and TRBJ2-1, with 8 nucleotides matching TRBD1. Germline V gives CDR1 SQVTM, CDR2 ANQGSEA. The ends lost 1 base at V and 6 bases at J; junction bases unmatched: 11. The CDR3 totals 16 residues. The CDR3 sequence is CSVEGVRTGLGNEQFF. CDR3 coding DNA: TGCAGCGTTGAAGGAGTTAGGACAGGGTTGGGCAATGAGCAGTTCTTC.

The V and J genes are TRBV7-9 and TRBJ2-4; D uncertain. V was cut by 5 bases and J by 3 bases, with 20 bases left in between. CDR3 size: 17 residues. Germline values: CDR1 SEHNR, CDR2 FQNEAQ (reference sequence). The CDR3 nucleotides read TGTGCCAGCAGCAATGTCTCAGTATTTAGGGTCAAAAACATTCAGTACTTC. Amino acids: CASSNVSVFRVKNIQYF.

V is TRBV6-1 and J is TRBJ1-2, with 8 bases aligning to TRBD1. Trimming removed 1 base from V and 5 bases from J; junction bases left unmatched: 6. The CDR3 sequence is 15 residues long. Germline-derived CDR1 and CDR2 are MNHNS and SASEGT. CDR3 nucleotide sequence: TGTGCCAGCAGTGAAGTAGGGGACAGGAGATATGGCTACACCTTC. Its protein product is CASSEVGDRRYGYTF.

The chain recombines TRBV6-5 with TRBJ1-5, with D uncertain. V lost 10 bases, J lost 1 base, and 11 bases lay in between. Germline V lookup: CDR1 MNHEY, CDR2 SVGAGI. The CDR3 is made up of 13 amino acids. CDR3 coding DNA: TGTGCCACCGAGGGAGGGAGCAATCAGCCCCAGCATTTT. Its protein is CATEGGSNQPQHF.

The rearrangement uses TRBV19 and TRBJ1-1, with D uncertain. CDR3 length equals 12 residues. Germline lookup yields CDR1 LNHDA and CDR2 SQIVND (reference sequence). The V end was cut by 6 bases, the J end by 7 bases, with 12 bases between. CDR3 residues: CASRMGGIEAFF. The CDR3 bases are TGTGCCAGTAGAATGGGCGGAATTGAAGCTTTCTTT.

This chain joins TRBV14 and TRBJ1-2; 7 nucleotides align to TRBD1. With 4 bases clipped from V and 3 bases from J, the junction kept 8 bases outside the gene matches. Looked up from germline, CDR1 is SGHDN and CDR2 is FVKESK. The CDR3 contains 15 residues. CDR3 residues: CASSPLDRNYYGYTF. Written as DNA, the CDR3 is TGTGCCAGCAGCCCCCTGGACAGGAACTACTATGGCTACACCTTC.

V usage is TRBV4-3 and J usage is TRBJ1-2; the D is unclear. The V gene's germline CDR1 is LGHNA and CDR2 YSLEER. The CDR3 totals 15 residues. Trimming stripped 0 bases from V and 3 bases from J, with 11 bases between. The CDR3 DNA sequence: TGCGCCAGCAGCCAAGACAACGGACGTGACTATGGCTACACCTTC. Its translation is CASSQDNGRDYGYTF.

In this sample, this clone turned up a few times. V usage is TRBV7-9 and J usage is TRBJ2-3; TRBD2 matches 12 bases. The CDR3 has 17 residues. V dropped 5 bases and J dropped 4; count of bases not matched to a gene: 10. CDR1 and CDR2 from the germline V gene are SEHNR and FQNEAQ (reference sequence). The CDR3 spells CASSPASGGDLADTQYF. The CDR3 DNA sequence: TGTGCCAGCAGCCCCGCTAGCGGGGGGGATTTGGCAGATACGCAGTATTTT. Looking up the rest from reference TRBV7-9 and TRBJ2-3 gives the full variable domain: DTGVSQNPRHKITKRGQNVTFRCDPISEHNRLYWYRQTLGQGPEFLTYFQNEAQLEKSRLLSDRFSAERPKGSFSTLEIQRTEQGDSAMYLCASSPASGGDLADTQYFGPGTRLTVL.

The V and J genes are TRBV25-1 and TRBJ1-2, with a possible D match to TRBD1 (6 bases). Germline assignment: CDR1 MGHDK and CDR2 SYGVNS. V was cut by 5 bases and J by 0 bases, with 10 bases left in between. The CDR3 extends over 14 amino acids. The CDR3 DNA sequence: TGTGCCAGCAGTTCAGGGGCAGCTAACTATGGCTACACCTTC. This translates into CASSSGAANYGYTF.

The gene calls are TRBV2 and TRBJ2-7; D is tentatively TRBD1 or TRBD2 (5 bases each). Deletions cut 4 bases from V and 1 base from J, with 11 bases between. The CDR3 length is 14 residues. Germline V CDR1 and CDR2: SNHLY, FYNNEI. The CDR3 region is CASSGDGESYEQYF. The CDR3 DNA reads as TGTGCCAGCAGTGGGGACGGGGAGTCCTACGAGCAGTACTTC. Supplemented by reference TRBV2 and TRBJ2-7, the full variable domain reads EPEVTQTPSHQVTQMGQEVILRCVPISNHLYFYWYRQILGQKVEFLVSFYNNEISEKSEIFDDQFSVERPDGSNFTLKIRSTKLEDSAMYFCASSGDGESYEQYFGPGTRLTVT.

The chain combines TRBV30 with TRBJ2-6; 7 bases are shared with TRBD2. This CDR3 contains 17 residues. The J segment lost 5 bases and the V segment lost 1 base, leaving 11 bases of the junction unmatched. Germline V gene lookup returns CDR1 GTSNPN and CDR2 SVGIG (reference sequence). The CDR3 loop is CAWSASGWGTRANVLTF. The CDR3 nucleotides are TGTGCCTGGAGTGCCTCCGGATGGGGGACTAGGGCCAACGTCCTGACTTTC.

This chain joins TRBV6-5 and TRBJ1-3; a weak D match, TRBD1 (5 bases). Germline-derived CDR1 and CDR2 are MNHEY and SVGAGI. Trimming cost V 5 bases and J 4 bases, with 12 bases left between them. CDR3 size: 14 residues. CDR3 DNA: TGTGCCAGCAGTCCCGGGGGTTCCGGAAACACCATATATTTT. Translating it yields CASSPGGSGNTIYF.

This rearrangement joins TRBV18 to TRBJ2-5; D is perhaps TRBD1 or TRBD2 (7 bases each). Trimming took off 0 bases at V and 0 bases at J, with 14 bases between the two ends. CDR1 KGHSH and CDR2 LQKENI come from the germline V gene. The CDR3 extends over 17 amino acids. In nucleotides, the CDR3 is TGTGCCAGCTCACCACCTTGGGGAGGGGGCCACCAAGAGACCCAGTACTTC. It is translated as CASSPPWGGGHQETQYF.

As DNA, the CDR3 is TGCGCCAGCAGCTTGGTTTCCGTTGATGGCTACACCTTC. This encodes CASSLVSVDGYTF. The rearrangement joins TRBV5-1 to TRBJ1-2; D call uncertain. CDR3 length: 13 amino acids. CDR1 is SGHRS, CDR2 YFSETQ, per germline. V was trimmed by 0 bases and J by 6 bases, leaving 9 bases between them.

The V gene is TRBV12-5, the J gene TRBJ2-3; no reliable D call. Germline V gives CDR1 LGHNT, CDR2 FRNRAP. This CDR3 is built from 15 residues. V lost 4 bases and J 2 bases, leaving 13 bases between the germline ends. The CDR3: CASGSPVAYTDTQYF. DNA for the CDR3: TGTGCTAGTGGTTCTCCTGTGGCCTACACAGATACGCAGTATTTT.